A single sample gave rise to the 22 T cell receptor beta chains below, sequenced in a study of shared clonotypes between healthy human individuals. The protocol was immunoSEQ multiplex PCR, while the TCRdb copy is restricted to in-frame clones and leaves out a portion. The sample consists of millions of clones, more than 85% of them appearing once. Input material: naive CD4+ T cells from PBMCs. Subset in this sample: CD45RA+ positively selected. All receptors come from a man in his late teens or twenties in good health. Some clones in this sample may be carry-over from other donors' samples.

This clone has just one count. The chain links TRBV27 to TRBJ1-3; TRBD1 is a possible D gene (6 bases). V was pared by 5 bases and J by 9 bases, with 23 bases between. This CDR3 has 16 residues. CDR1 and CDR2 (germline): MNHEY, SMNVEV (reference sequence). The CDR3 protein is CASSQPGGPGPRTIYF. Here the CDR3 DNA reads TGTGCCAGCAGTCAGCCCGGGGGCCCCGGGCCCCGCACCATATATTTT.

The J gene is TRBJ2-3, the V gene TRBV19; 10 nucleotides align to TRBD1. The V gene's germline CDR1 is LNHDA and CDR2 SQIVND (reference sequence). V shed 6 bases and J 8 bases; nucleotides not matched to a gene: 14. The CDR3 loop spans 16 amino acids. The CDR3 loop reads CASSKLRDRGLGTQYF. For the CDR3, the DNA is TGTGCCAGTAGCAAGCTCCGGGACAGGGGTTTAGGTACGCAGTATTTT.

This chain joins TRBV2 and TRBJ2-5; possible D gene TRBD1, 6 bases. The CDR3 length is 14 residues. The germline gives CDR1 SNHLY, CDR2 FYNNEI. Trimming took off 6 bases at V and 4 bases at J, with 15 bases between the two ends. The CDR3 coding sequence is TGTGCCAGCAGAAACAGGGTAGTTGGAGAGACCCAGTACTTC. This encodes CASRNRVVGETQYF.

The chain has TRBV5-6 and TRBJ1-2; 7 nucleotides match TRBD1. CDR1 and CDR2 from the germline V gene are SGHDT and YYEEEE. The CDR3 is 15 amino acids. Unmatched junction bases numbered 6, after V lost 0 bases and J lost 4 bases. Written as DNA, the CDR3 is TGTGCCAGCAGCTTGGTCGGGACAGATATCTATGGCTACACCTTC. Translation: CASSLVGTDIYGYTF.

The V and J genes are TRBV5-1 and TRBJ2-2, with 7 bases matching TRBD2. The length of the CDR3 is 15 residues. With V trimmed by 5 bases and J by 5 bases, 9 bases remained unmatched. Looked up from germline, CDR1 is SGHRS and CDR2 is YFSETQ. CDR3 region: CASSWSGTGTGELFF. In nucleotides, the CDR3 is TGCGCCAGCAGTTGGAGCGGGACGGGGACCGGGGAGCTGTTTTTT.

This chain connects TRBV28 to TRBJ1-3; D is undetermined. The germline V gene encodes CDR1 MDHEN and CDR2 SYDVKM. Trimming took 2 bases from V and 0 from J, leaving 23 bases between them. The length of the CDR3 is 20 residues. The CDR3 here is CASSLVPGSERAYSGNTIYF. The CDR3 region has the DNA TGTGCCAGCAGTTTAGTTCCAGGTTCTGAAAGGGCCTACTCTGGAAACACCATATATTTT. The variable domain in full, completed from reference TRBV28 and TRBJ1-3, reads DVKVTQSSRYLVKRTGEKVFLECVQDMDHENMFWYRQDPGLGLRLIYFSYDVKMKEKGDIPEGYSVSREKKERFSLILESASTNQTSMYLCASSLVPGSERAYSGNTIYFGEGSWLTVV.

The chain uses TRBV19 and TRBJ1-2; D is unclear. CDR3 length: 12 residues. Germline assignment: CDR1 LNHDA and CDR2 SQIVND (reference sequence). V gave up 5 bases and J gave up 8 bases, with 12 bases separating them. This CDR3 reads CASSASRVGYTF. The CDR3 region has the DNA TGTGCCAGTAGTGCCTCCCGGGTCGGCTACACCTTC.

V and J are TRBV12-5 and TRBJ2-1; the D is unclear. V was clipped by 2 bases and J by 3 bases, with 2 bases between them. CDR1 and CDR2 (germline): LGHNT, FRNRAP. The CDR3 runs 12 residues. Here the CDR3 DNA reads TGTGCTAGTGGTTTGTTCTACAATGAGCAGTTCTTC. It translates to CASGLFYNEQFF.

Notes on this clone: Different DNA sequences within this sample yield the same CDR3. The J gene is TRBJ2-3, the V gene TRBV7-9; D remains unclear. The V gene lost 1 base and the J gene lost 2 bases, with 10 bases spanning the gap. This CDR3 spans 15 amino acids. Germline V gives CDR1 SEHNR, CDR2 FQNEAQ (reference sequence). As DNA, the CDR3 is TGTGCCAGCAGCTTAGGACAAGGGCCCACAGATACGCAGTATTTT. Translated: CASSLGQGPTDTQYF. The whole variable domain, remainder taken from reference TRBV7-9 and TRBJ2-3, is DTGVSQNPRHKITKRGQNVTFRCDPISEHNRLYWYRQTLGQGPEFLTYFQNEAQLEKSRLLSDRFSAERPKGSFSTLEIQRTEQGDSAMYLCASSLGQGPTDTQYFGPGTRLTVL.

In this sample, this clone turned up once. The V call is TRBV7-2, the J call TRBJ1-2; TRBD1 agrees at 7 bases. The V gene's germline CDR1 is SGHTA and CDR2 FQGNSA. The CDR3 totals 16 residues. Germline trimming cut 5 bases from V and 6 bases from J; bases unmatched to any gene: 15. CDR3 region: CASSPNPPATGNGYTF. CDR3 coding DNA: TGTGCCAGCAGCCCGAACCCCCCCGCGACAGGGAATGGCTACACCTTC.

This chain links TRBV4-1 with TRBJ1-2, with D perhaps matching TRBD1 (5 bases). The CDR3 loop spans 15 amino acids. CDR1 MGHRA and CDR2 YSYEKL come from the germline V gene. V was trimmed by 3 bases and J by 4 bases, leaving 15 bases between them. This CDR3 reads CASSQDSDRPYGYTF. CDR3 nucleotides: TGCGCCAGCAGCCAGGACTCAGACAGACCCTATGGCTACACCTTC.

The V and J genes are TRBV7-8 and TRBJ2-1; 7 nucleotides match TRBD2. This CDR3 has 18 amino acids. Germline V gene lookup returns CDR1 SGHVS and CDR2 FQNEAQ. J gave up 4 bases and V 5 bases, and 17 bases lay outside the gene matches. DNA for the CDR3: TGTGCCAGCAGCCCCTCAATCTGGGAGGGCCCCCGTTACAATGAGCAGTTCTTC. Its protein product is CASSPSIWEGPRYNEQFF.

The chain uses TRBV19 and TRBJ1-1, with 7 bases that match TRBD1. V shed 6 bases and J 4 bases; nucleotides not matched to a gene: 5. CDR3 length: 13 residues. Per the germline V gene, CDR1 is LNHDA and CDR2 is SQIVND (reference sequence). The CDR3 is CASSDREITEAFF. In DNA, the CDR3 is TGTGCCAGTAGCGACAGGGAGATCACTGAAGCTTTCTTT.

The genes are TRBV28 and TRBJ2-4, with D perhaps TRBD2 (7 bases). This CDR3 is built from 18 residues. Germline CDR1 MDHEN, CDR2 SYDVKM. V dropped 3 bases and J dropped 7 bases, with 25 bases sitting between them. CDR3 amino acids: CASSFYGRPTGQGNIQYF. CDR3 nucleotides: TGTGCCAGCAGTTTCTACGGGAGGCCGACGGGGCAGGGGAACATTCAGTACTTC.

The V and J genes are TRBV23-1 and TRBJ2-6, with D perhaps matching TRBD1 (5 bases). TRBV23-1 belongs to the ORF category, with a function that is uncertain. The CDR3 has 18 residues. V lost 3 bases and J lost 3, with 18 bases in between. CDR3 nucleotide sequence: TGCGCCAGCAGTCATTACACAGGATTTCCGCATGGGGCCAACGTCCTGACTTTC. It yields the protein CASSHYTGFPHGANVLTF.

The chain links TRBV28 to TRBJ1-1, with D tentatively TRBD1 (6 bases). Trimming left V 6 bases short and J 1 base short, with 15 bases between. The CDR3 extends over 15 amino acids. Germline V gives CDR1 MDHEN, CDR2 SYDVKM. The chain's CDR3 is CASSPTGTSNTEAFF. DNA for the CDR3: TGTGCCAGCAGCCCAACCGGGACATCGAACACTGAAGCTTTCTTT.

The rearrangement links TRBV29-1 to TRBJ2-3; tentative D call: TRBD1 (6 bases). Trimming took off 5 bases at V and 5 bases at J, with 14 bases between the two ends. The CDR3 spans 13 residues. In germline, CDR1 is SQVTM, CDR2 ANQGSEA. CDR3: CSVRTALLDTQYF. DNA of the CDR3: TGCAGCGTTCGGACAGCTTTATTAGATACGCAGTATTTT.

This clone was detected only once. V gene TRBV14 combines with J gene TRBJ2-7; no clear D. The CDR3 covers 16 residues. V lost 0 bases and J 3 bases, leaving 15 bases between the germline ends. CDR1 is SGHDN and CDR2 is FVKESK in the germline V gene. The DNA of the CDR3 is TGTGCCAGCAGCCAAGATCCGACGACGGCCGGCTACGAGCAGTACTTC. Translating gives CASSQDPTTAGYEQYF.

The chain has TRBV28 and TRBJ1-5, with D unresolved. With 6 bases removed from V and 7 bases from J, the gap between germline ends came to 13 bases. This CDR3 has 13 residues. From germline, CDR1 is MDHEN and CDR2 SYDVKM. The CDR3 nucleotides read TGTGCCAGCAGGTACACAGACCCCCAGCCCCAGCATTTT. Its protein product is CASRYTDPQPQHF.

For this clone: Distinct nucleotide sequences in the sample also encode this CDR3. As DNA, the CDR3 is TGTGCCAGCAGCTTAGGCGGGAGGACAGATACGCAGTATTTT. Protein product: CASSLGGRTDTQYF. The gene calls are TRBV7-2 and TRBJ2-3; TRBD2 agrees at 8 bases. J was trimmed by 3 bases and V by 1 base; bases with no gene match: 0. Germline V gives CDR1 SGHTA, CDR2 FQGNSA. The CDR3 extends over 14 amino acids.

The chain recombines TRBV5-8 with TRBJ1-4; tentatively, D is TRBD1 (5 bases). Germline V gives CDR1 SGHTS, CDR2 YDEGEE. CDR3 length: 15 residues. V was shortened by 5 bases and J by 4 bases, with 15 bases between the two germline ends. CDR3 residues: CASSFLGTLNEKLFF. The CDR3 coding sequence is TGTGCCAGCAGTTTTCTAGGGACCCTTAATGAAAAACTGTTTTTT.

The chain combines TRBV5-4 with TRBJ2-6; 8 bases agree with TRBD1. This CDR3 has 17 residues. With 3 bases clipped from V and 2 bases from J, the junction kept 7 bases outside the gene matches. Germline CDR1 reads SGHNT; CDR2 reads YYREEE (reference sequence). The CDR3 nucleotides are TGTGCCAGCAGCTCCGGACAGGGACGGGCTGGGGCCAACGTCCTGACTTTC. Its translation is CASSSGQGRAGANVLTF. The variable domain in full, with the rest retrieved from reference TRBV5-4 and TRBJ2-6, is ETGVTQSPTHLIKTRGQQVTLRCSSQSGHNTVSWYQQALGQGPQFIFQYYREEENGRGNFPPRFSGLQFPNYSSELNVNALELDDSALYLCASSSGQGRAGANVLTFGAGSRLTVL.